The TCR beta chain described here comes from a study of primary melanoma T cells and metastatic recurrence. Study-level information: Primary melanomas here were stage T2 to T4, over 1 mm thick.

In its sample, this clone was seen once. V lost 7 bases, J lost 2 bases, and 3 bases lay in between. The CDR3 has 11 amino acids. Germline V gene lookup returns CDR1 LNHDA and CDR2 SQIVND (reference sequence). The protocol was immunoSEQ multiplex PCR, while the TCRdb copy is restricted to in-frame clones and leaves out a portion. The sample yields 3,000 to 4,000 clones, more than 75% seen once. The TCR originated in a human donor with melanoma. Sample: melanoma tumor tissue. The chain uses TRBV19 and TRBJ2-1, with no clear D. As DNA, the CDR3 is TGTGCCAGTAACACCTACAATGAGCAGTTCTTC. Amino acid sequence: CASNTYNEQFF.